A single sample gave rise to the 26 T cell receptor beta chains below, sequenced in a study of early stage breast cancer tumors. Generated by immunoSEQ multiplex PCR, the TCRdb table keeps only in-frame clones and is missing some. The data contain 25,000 to 30,000 clones, roughly two thirds of them singletons. Sequencing input: blood. These receptors were collected from a person between 45 and 65 years old with breast cancer.

V usage is TRBV2 and J usage is TRBJ2-7, with D hard to call. The germline V and J ends were trimmed by 4 bases and 2 bases, with 18 bases remaining between them. Germline CDR1 SNHLY, CDR2 FYNNEI. The CDR3 runs 16 residues. CDR3 sequence: CASSVRADFPPYEQYF. The CDR3 nucleotides are TGTGCCAGCAGTGTTCGCGCAGATTTCCCCCCCTACGAGCAGTACTTC.

The rearrangement joins TRBV7-9 to TRBJ2-1, with D unresolved. This CDR3 has 12 amino acids. Per germline, CDR1 SEHNR and CDR2 FQNEAQ (reference sequence). Trimming stripped 4 bases from V and 3 bases from J, with 4 bases between. CDR3 protein: CASSWDYNEQFF. CDR3 nucleotides: TGTGCCAGCAGCTGGGACTACAATGAGCAGTTCTTC.

The rearrangement uses TRBV6-1 and TRBJ2-5; 10 bases match TRBD2. With V trimmed by 2 bases and J by 11 bases, 5 bases remained unmatched. This CDR3 has 13 residues. Per germline, CDR1 MNHNS and CDR2 SASEGT. The CDR3 coding sequence is TGTGCCAGCAGTGAACTAGCGGGAGTGAGGCAGTACTTC. It encodes CASSELAGVRQYF.

This chain uses TRBV15 with TRBJ2-1, with 8 bases identical to TRBD1. This CDR3 comprises 16 residues. V dropped 1 base and J dropped 4; count of bases not matched to a gene: 6. Germline values: CDR1 LNHNV, CDR2 YYDKDF (reference sequence). CDR3 in DNA: TGTGCCACCAGCAGAGCAACGACAGGGGCTTACAATGAGCAGTTCTTC. It translates to CATSRATTGAYNEQFF.

The chain employs TRBV6-5 and TRBJ2-3, with 8 bases aligning to TRBD2. V trimming: 6 bases; J trimming: 4 bases; junction bases outside the gene matches: 3. Germline V gene sequence: CDR1 MNHEY, CDR2 SVGAGI. The CDR3 covers 13 residues. The DNA for the CDR3 is TGTGCCAGCAGCTTTAGCGGGGCAGATACGCAGTATTTT. Translation gives CASSFSGADTQYF.

This chain links TRBV7-9 with TRBJ2-1, with 14 positions matching TRBD2. Per the germline V gene, CDR1 is SEHNR and CDR2 is FQNEAQ (reference sequence). V dropped 3 bases and J dropped 8; count of bases not matched to a gene: 3. The CDR3 consists of 15 residues. The CDR3: CASSFPGLAGDEQFF. The CDR3 DNA follows: TGTGCCAGCAGCTTCCCGGGACTAGCGGGAGATGAGCAGTTCTTC. Full variable domain (remainder filled in from reference TRBV7-9 and TRBJ2-1): DTGVSQNPRHKITKRGQNVTFRCDPISEHNRLYWYRQTLGQGPEFLTYFQNEAQLEKSRLLSDRFSAERPKGSFSTLEIQRTEQGDSAMYLCASSFPGLAGDEQFFGPGTRLTVL.

V and J are TRBV7-9 and TRBJ2-2; tentative D call: TRBD2 (5 bases). V gave up 3 bases and J gave up 0 bases, with 8 bases separating them. The CDR3 has 15 amino acids. CDR1 is SEHNR and CDR2 is FQNEAQ in the germline V gene (reference sequence). The DNA of the CDR3 is TGTGCCAGCAGCTTGGACTCCTCGAACACCGGGGAGCTGTTTTTT. Protein sequence: CASSLDSSNTGELFF.

This CDR3 reads CASSKVGLEWHEQYF. As DNA, the CDR3 is TGTGCCAGCAGCAAAGTGGGACTAGAGTGGCACGAGCAGTACTTC. The genes are TRBV21-1 and TRBJ2-7; the table's D call, TRBD2, was not checked against the DNA. TRBV21-1 represents a pseudogene. The CDR3 is 15 amino acids.

J is TRBJ1-2 and V is TRBV5-1, with D tentatively TRBD1 (6 bases). The CDR3 totals 14 residues. Trimming pared 1 base from V and 1 base from J, leaving 8 bases between. Germline CDR1 SGHRS, CDR2 YFSETQ. The CDR3 DNA sequence: TGCGCCAGCAGCTTGACACAGGGTAACTATGGCTACACCTTC. Encoded protein: CASSLTQGNYGYTF.

This rearrangement joins TRBV29-1 to TRBJ1-2; D perhaps matches TRBD1 (6 bases). Germline CDR1 SQVTM, CDR2 ANQGSEA. CDR3 length: 10 amino acids. The V end was cut by 7 bases, the J end by 6 bases, with 9 bases between. The CDR3 sequence: CSAGDNGYTF. In nucleotides, the CDR3 is TGCAGCGCTGGGGACAATGGCTACACCTTC. Based on the CDR3 plus reference TRBV29-1 and TRBJ1-2, the full variable domain is SAVISQKPSRDICQRGTSLTIQCQVDSQVTMMFWYRQQPGQSLTLIATANQGSEATYESGFVIDKFPISRPNLTFSTLTVSNMSPEDSSIYLCSAGDNGYTFGSGTRLTVV.

The chain uses TRBV10-1 and TRBJ2-7; the match to TRBD2 covers 12 bases. The CDR3 is made up of 16 amino acids. Trimming took 0 bases from V and 3 from J; bases not matched to a gene: 3. Germline lookup yields CDR1 WNHNN and CDR2 SYGVQD (reference sequence). CDR3 amino acids: CASSESPTSGSYEQYF. CDR3 coding DNA: TGCGCCAGCAGTGAGTCCCCGACTAGCGGGAGCTACGAGCAGTACTTC.

The chain uses TRBV6-1 and TRBJ2-4; 7 bases are a match to TRBD2. The CDR3 spans 18 residues. Germline CDR1 MNHNS, CDR2 SASEGT. The V segment lost 1 base and the J segment 0 bases; nucleotides outside the gene matches: 9. CDR3: CASSEGIGLGLAKNIQYF. In DNA, the CDR3 is TGTGCCAGCAGTGAAGGGATTGGACTAGGTCTAGCCAAAAACATTCAGTACTTC.

The chain couples TRBV19 to TRBJ2-6; tentative D call: TRBD2 (5 bases). Trimming removed 6 bases at V and 2 bases at J, with 14 bases between. This CDR3 is 16 amino acids long. Germline V lookup: CDR1 LNHDA, CDR2 SQIVND (reference sequence). The CDR3 nucleotides read TGTGCCAGTAGCGTTGAAGGAGGAGCTGGGGCCAACGTCCTGACTTTC. Its protein is CASSVEGGAGANVLTF.

The rearrangement links TRBV5-6 to TRBJ2-1; weak D call: TRBD2 (5 bases). CDR1 SGHDT and CDR2 YYEEEE come from the germline V gene. Trimming pared 0 bases from V and 9 bases from J, leaving 7 bases between. The CDR3 extends over 12 amino acids. In DNA form, the CDR3 reads TGTGCCAGCAGCTTGGCCGCGGGTGAGCAGTTCTTC. As protein: CASSLAAGEQFF.

V and J are TRBV4-3 and TRBJ1-6, with D tentatively TRBD1 (5 bases). V was shortened by 0 bases and J by 8 bases, with 14 bases between the two germline ends. Germline V gene lookup returns CDR1 LGHNA and CDR2 YSLEER. This CDR3 comprises 16 residues. The CDR3 DNA follows: TGCGCCAGCAGCCAAGAGTGGGGGGAGGGTGATTCACCCCTCCACTTT. It encodes CASSQEWGEGDSPLHF.

This clone was observed once. CDR3 protein: CSVSIGLGTF. DNA of the CDR3: TGCAGCGTTTCAATTGGGCTAGGGACCTTC. This sequence joins TRBV29-1 and TRBJ1-2; D is ambiguous. This CDR3 spans 10 amino acids. CDR1 is SQVTM and CDR2 is ANQGSEA in the germline V gene. Trimming pared 5 bases from V and 14 bases from J, leaving 15 bases between.

This chain connects TRBV30 to TRBJ2-6; 9 positions agree with TRBD1. The V segment lost 0 bases and the J segment 2 bases; nucleotides outside the gene matches: 5. CDR3 size: 17 residues. Germline V CDR1 and CDR2: GTSNPN, SVGIG (reference sequence). The CDR3 reads CAWSVGQGRTGANVLTF. In nucleotides, the CDR3 is TGTGCCTGGAGTGTAGGACAGGGGAGAACTGGGGCCAACGTCCTGACTTTC.

The chain links TRBV6-6 to TRBJ2-7; TRBD2 aligns across 12 bases. The CDR3 sequence is 14 residues long. CDR1 and CDR2 from the germline V gene are MNHNY and SVGAGI (reference sequence). J lost 5 bases, V lost 4 bases, and 3 bases had no gene match. As DNA, the CDR3 is TGTGCCAGCAGTTTGACTAGCGGGAGTGACGAGCAGTACTTC. This sequence encodes CASSLTSGSDEQYF.

J is TRBJ2-1 and V is TRBV30, with 9 bases fitting TRBD2. Germline lookup yields CDR1 GTSNPN and CDR2 SVGIG (reference sequence). J was trimmed by 9 bases and V by 4 bases; bases with no gene match: 7. This CDR3 region has 13 residues. The CDR3 DNA reads TGTGCCTGGATCGCGGCGGGAGGGGGTGAGCAGTTCTTC. It encodes CAWIAAGGGEQFF.

The V call is TRBV4-1, the J call TRBJ2-7; perhaps TRBD1 as D (6 bases). Trimming took off 4 bases at V and 3 bases at J, with 10 bases between the two ends. Looked up from germline, CDR1 is MGHRA and CDR2 is YSYEKL. The CDR3 runs to 13 residues. The CDR3 protein is CASSLQQGYEQYF. The CDR3, as DNA: TGCGCCAGCAGCCTACAACAGGGCTACGAGCAGTACTTC.

The gene calls are TRBV30 and TRBJ2-3, with a possible D match to TRBD1 (6 bases). Trimming removed 3 bases at V and 3 bases at J, with 10 bases between. This CDR3 is built from 13 residues. Germline loops: CDR1 GTSNPN, CDR2 SVGIG (reference sequence). DNA for the CDR3: TGTGCCTGGAGGGCCACAGGGACAGATACGCAGTATTTT. Its protein product is CAWRATGTDTQYF.

This clone was seen only a few times. The genes are TRBV5-1 and TRBJ2-3; D perhaps matches TRBD2 (6 bases). The CDR3 spans 18 residues. The germline CDR1 and CDR2 sequences are SGHRS and YFSETQ. The ends were cut back, 3 bases at V and 1 base at J, with 21 bases in the middle. This CDR3 is CASSWGLTLRGGTDTQYF. For the CDR3, the DNA is TGCGCCAGCAGCTGGGGACTGACTCTACGAGGGGGCACAGATACGCAGTATTTT. Supplemented by reference TRBV5-1 and TRBJ2-3, the full variable domain reads KAGVTQTPRYLIKTRGQQVTLSCSPISGHRSVSWYQQTPGQGLQFLFEYFSETQRNKGNFPGRFSGRQFSNSRSEMNVSTLELGDSALYLCASSWGLTLRGGTDTQYFGPGTRLTVL.

This clone was seen only a few times. The chain joins TRBV12-5 to TRBJ2-7; possibly TRBD1 or TRBD2 for D (5 bases each). The V and J ends lost 1 base and 2 bases respectively, with 18 bases between them. Germline V lookup: CDR1 LGHNT, CDR2 FRNRAP. This CDR3 is 17 amino acids long. The CDR3 protein is CASGLDSRDGTAYEQYF. CDR3 bases: TGTGCTAGTGGTTTGGACTCACGGGATGGGACCGCCTACGAGCAGTACTTC.

This rearrangement joins TRBV7-9 to TRBJ2-1; possibly TRBD1 or TRBD2 for D (5 bases each). Between the trimmed V and J ends, which lost 1 base and 5 bases, there was a span of 12 bases. Per germline, CDR1 SEHNR and CDR2 FQNEAQ (reference sequence). The CDR3 loop spans 15 amino acids. The CDR3 protein is CASSLEGPPNNEQFF. The CDR3 DNA sequence: TGTGCCAGCAGCTTAGAGGGACCCCCAAACAATGAGCAGTTCTTC.

This clone occurred once. The chain employs TRBV4-2 and TRBJ1-1; the match to TRBD1 covers 7 bases. There are 14 residues in the CDR3. CDR1 is LGHNA and CDR2 is YNFKEQ in the germline V gene. V was clipped by 4 bases and J by 1 base; unmatched bases: 3. The CDR3 loop is CASSLRGGNTEAFF. CDR3 nucleotide sequence: TGTGCCAGCAGCCTCAGGGGGGGGAACACTGAAGCTTTCTTT.

This clone appeared once. The rearrangement joins TRBV27 to TRBJ1-1; no firm D call. The ends were cut back, 4 bases at V and 2 bases at J, with 8 bases in the middle. Germline V gives CDR1 MNHEY, CDR2 SMNVEV (reference sequence). The CDR3 has 13 residues. In DNA form, the CDR3 reads TGTGCCAGCAGTTACAGATTTAACACTGAAGCTTTCTTT. Encoded protein: CASSYRFNTEAFF.